This T cell receptor (beta chain) was recorded in a study of blood T cell repertoires in COVID-19. Study information: Sites across the United States, Italy and Spain contributed samples from acute and convalescent COVID-19. T cells, B-cell-depleted T cells, or PBMCs provided the cDNA or gDNA that served as material.

Methods used by the authors: Estimated nucleated cell counts came from reference gene primer amplification. Sequenced by immunoSEQ multiplex PCR; TCRdb stores in-frame clones only, minus some. V, J and clone size reflect that table, while D and trimming were determined from the DNA. This table has about 280,000 clones, 85% appearing once. The CDR3 covers 16 residues. Germline CDR1 is MNHEY and CDR2 is SMNVEV (reference sequence). V lost 5 bases and J lost 3; bases outside the gene matches: 13. The chain employs TRBV27 and TRBJ2-7; TRBD2 aligns across 7 bases. The origin of this receptor is a man aged 50 or older with active or convalescent COVID-19. The sample comprised peripheral blood. CDR3 protein: CASSEYRGGSLYEQYF. CDR3 bases: TGTGCCAGCAGTGAGTACCGTGGCGGGAGCCTCTACGAGCAGTACTTC.